A selection of T cell receptor beta chains follows, all from one sample in a study of blood T cells in healthy people across ages. TCRdb re-called the 5' RACE reads with MiXCR, one entry per CDR3 protein. Found here are roughly 800,000 distinct CDR3 sequences, approximately 25% of them singletons; the top ten hold around 3.6%. The same sample was also studied in work on T cells of mothers and their children.

Sequencing was performed on blood. Every receptor here comes from a boy aged 5 to 17 in good health. CDR3s include the opening cysteine and the closing phenylalanine or tryptophan. A D gene is named only where the DNA matches it firmly. Clone size, where shown, is once, few, many, or a class for clones that have expanded.

CDR3 protein: CATGTSGGLSYEQYF
CDR3 DNA: TGTGCCACCGGGACTAGCGGGGGACTTTCCTACGAGCAGTACTTC
D gene: TRBD2
CDR3 length: 15
V gene: TRBV15
J gene: TRBJ2-7
clone size: .

CDR3 protein: CSAPDRGVGNIQYF
CDR3 DNA: TGCAGTGCGCCCGACAGGGGAGTAGGAAACATTCAGTACTTC
D gene: TRBD1
CDR3 length: 14
V gene: TRBV20-1
J gene: TRBJ2-4
clone size: .

CDR3 protein: CSASGGRSYEQYF
CDR3 DNA: TGCAGTGCTAGCGGGGGGCGGTCCTACGAGCAGTACTTC
D gene: .
CDR3 length: 13
V gene: TRBV20-1
J gene: TRBJ2-7
clone size: few

CDR3 protein: CASREDGEVEKLFF
CDR3 DNA: TGTGCCAGCAGAGAGGACGGGGAGGTCGAAAAACTGTTTTTT
D gene: .
CDR3 length: 14
V gene: TRBV27
J gene: TRBJ1-4
clone size: .

CDR3 protein: CASSLAELFF
CDR3 DNA: TGTGCCAGCAGTTTAGCTGAACTGTTTTTT
D gene: .
CDR3 length: 10
V gene: TRBV27
J gene: TRBJ1-4
clone size: few

CDR3 protein: CSARAEGQAGEPYEQYF
CDR3 DNA: TGCAGTGCTAGAGCCGAGGGTCAAGCGGGAGAGCCCTACGAGCAGTACTTC
D gene: TRBD2
CDR3 length: 17
V gene: TRBV20-1
J gene: TRBJ2-7
clone size: .

CDR3 protein: CASSTGTNRSWTQYF
CDR3 DNA: TGTGCCAGCAGTACAGGGACAAATAGGTCTTGGACCCAGTACTTC
D gene: .
CDR3 length: 15
V gene: TRBV28
J gene: TRBJ2-5
clone size: .

CDR3 protein: CSASGAQENTGELFF
CDR3 DNA: TGCAGTGCTAGCGGTGCACAGGAGAACACCGGGGAGCTGTTTTTT
D gene: .
CDR3 length: 15
V gene: TRBV20-1
J gene: TRBJ2-2
clone size: .

CDR3 protein: CASSSQQGAKSYGYTF
CDR3 DNA: TGCGCCAGCAGCAGTCAACAGGGGGCGAAATCCTATGGCTACACCTTC
D gene: TRBD1
CDR3 length: 16
V gene: TRBV5-1
J gene: TRBJ1-2
clone size: few

CDR3 protein: CASSLLSSGSYEQYF
CDR3 DNA: TGCGCCAGCAGCCTCCTGTCTAGCGGGAGTTACGAGCAGTACTTC
D gene: TRBD2
CDR3 length: 15
V gene: TRBV4-3
J gene: TRBJ2-7
clone size: .

CDR3 protein: CASSPLGRGGDNEQFF
CDR3 DNA: TGTGCCAGCTCACCACTTGGCAGGGGTGGGGACAATGAGCAGTTCTTC
D gene: .
CDR3 length: 16
V gene: TRBV18
J gene: TRBJ2-1
clone size: .

CDR3 protein: CASSLTRTGSQETQYF
CDR3 DNA: TGTGCCAGCAGTCTGACCAGGACGGGGTCCCAAGAGACCCAGTACTTC
D gene: .
CDR3 length: 16
V gene: TRBV28
J gene: TRBJ2-5
clone size: .

CDR3 protein: CATSDGGPYDEQYF
CDR3 DNA: TGTGCCACCAGTGATGGGGGTCCCTATGACGAGCAGTACTTC
D gene: .
CDR3 length: 14
V gene: TRBV24-1
J gene: TRBJ2-7
clone size: .

CDR3 protein: CASSLRGQGPTNSPLHF
CDR3 DNA: TGCGCCAGCAGCCTGAGGGGACAGGGGCCCACCAATTCACCCCTCCACTTT
D gene: TRBD1
CDR3 length: 17
V gene: TRBV4-1
J gene: TRBJ1-6
clone size: few

CDR3 protein: CRPSGQGAVADTQYF
CDR3 DNA: TGCAGACCTAGCGGTCAGGGGGCGGTCGCAGATACGCAGTATTTT
D gene: .
CDR3 length: 15
V gene: TRBV20-1
J gene: TRBJ2-3
clone size: many

CDR3 protein: CASSQVETQYF
CDR3 DNA: TGTGCCAGCAGCCAAGTAGAGACCCAGTACTTC
D gene: .
CDR3 length: 11
V gene: TRBV3-1
J gene: TRBJ2-5
clone size: few

CDR3 protein: CSAWGAGGGDEQFF
CDR3 DNA: TGCAGTGCCTGGGGGGCGGGGGGAGGCGATGAGCAGTTCTTC
D gene: TRBD2
CDR3 length: 14
V gene: TRBV20-1
J gene: TRBJ2-1
clone size: .

CDR3 protein: CASSQLSAGVGNTIYF
CDR3 DNA: TGTGCCAGCAGCCAGCTGTCGGCAGGGGTCGGAAACACCATATATTTT
D gene: .
CDR3 length: 16
V gene: TRBV3-1
J gene: TRBJ1-3
clone size: few

CDR3 protein: CASSSEGDEQFF
CDR3 DNA: TGTGCCAGCAGTTCTGAGGGGGATGAGCAGTTCTTC
D gene: .
CDR3 length: 12
V gene: TRBV6-2/TRBV6-3
J gene: TRBJ2-1
clone size: .

CDR3 protein: CSASIKQNNQPQHF
CDR3 DNA: TGCAGTGCTAGTATTAAGCAGAACAATCAGCCCCAGCATTTT
D gene: .
CDR3 length: 14
V gene: TRBV20-1
J gene: TRBJ1-5
clone size: .

CDR3 protein: CATSRDSATNEKLFF
CDR3 DNA: TGTGCCACCTCCCGGGACAGTGCAACTAATGAAAAACTGTTTTTT
D gene: TRBD1
CDR3 length: 15
V gene: TRBV10-3
J gene: TRBJ1-4
clone size: .

CDR3 protein: CASSFRDRAGGYTF
CDR3 DNA: TGTGCCAGCAGTTTTCGGGACAGGGCGGGTGGCTACACCTTC
D gene: TRBD1
CDR3 length: 14
V gene: TRBV27
J gene: TRBJ1-2
clone size: .

CDR3 protein: CATLQGGHTSTDTQYF
CDR3 DNA: TGTGCCACTTTACAGGGGGGGCATACTAGCACAGATACGCAGTATTTT
D gene: .
CDR3 length: 16
V gene: TRBV28
J gene: TRBJ2-3
clone size: .

CDR3 protein: CASSPSRQGNTGELFF
CDR3 DNA: TGTGCCAGCAGCCCCTCGCGACAGGGGAACACCGGGGAGCTGTTTTTT
D gene: TRBD1
CDR3 length: 16
V gene: TRBV11-2
J gene: TRBJ2-2
clone size: .

CDR3 protein: CATGRPGQVDEQYF
CDR3 DNA: TGTGCCACCGGACGGCCGGGACAGGTTGACGAGCAGTACTTC
D gene: TRBD1
CDR3 length: 14
V gene: TRBV6-2/TRBV6-3
J gene: TRBJ2-7
clone size: .

CDR3 protein: CSVAFGTDTQYF
CDR3 DNA: TGCAGCGTCGCGTTTGGCACAGATACGCAGTATTTT
D gene: .
CDR3 length: 12
V gene: TRBV29-1
J gene: TRBJ2-3
clone size: .

CDR3 protein: CASSQDGTGTDTQYF
CDR3 DNA: TGCGCCAGCAGCCAAGATGGGACAGGCACAGATACGCAGTATTTT
D gene: TRBD1
CDR3 length: 15
V gene: TRBV4-3
J gene: TRBJ2-3
clone size: .

CDR3 protein: CASSATGATNEKLFF
CDR3 DNA: TGTGCCAGCAGCGCAACAGGGGCGACTAATGAAAAACTGTTTTTT
D gene: TRBD1
CDR3 length: 15
V gene: TRBV9
J gene: TRBJ1-4
clone size: many

CDR3 protein: CSARHLLGSYNEQFF
CDR3 DNA: TGCAGTGCTAGACACCTCCTGGGGTCCTACAATGAGCAGTTCTTC
D gene: .
CDR3 length: 15
V gene: TRBV20-1
J gene: TRBJ2-1
clone size: .

CDR3 protein: CAWSPGTPYEQYF
CDR3 DNA: TGTGCCTGGAGTCCAGGGACCCCCTACGAGCAGTACTTC
D gene: .
CDR3 length: 13
V gene: TRBV30
J gene: TRBJ2-7
clone size: .

CDR3 protein: CSASGTGGLGNTEAFF
CDR3 DNA: TGCAGTGCTAGCGGAACAGGAGGCCTGGGGAACACTGAAGCTTTCTTT
D gene: .
CDR3 length: 16
V gene: TRBV20-1
J gene: TRBJ1-1
clone size: few

CDR3 protein: CASSYSPGGDEQFF
CDR3 DNA: TGTGCCAGCAGTTACAGTCCGGGGGGCGATGAGCAGTTCTTC
D gene: .
CDR3 length: 14
V gene: TRBV6-5
J gene: TRBJ2-1
clone size: .

CDR3 protein: CASSPDGQGATNEKLFF
CDR3 DNA: TGTGCCAGCAGTCCCGACGGGCAGGGGGCGACTAATGAAAAACTGTTTTTT
D gene: TRBD1
CDR3 length: 17
V gene: TRBV6-1
J gene: TRBJ1-4
clone size: .

CDR3 protein: CAISDTGKDVVEQYF
CDR3 DNA: TGTGCCATCAGTGACACAGGGAAAGACGTGGTCGAGCAGTACTTC
D gene: .
CDR3 length: 15
V gene: TRBV10-3
J gene: TRBJ2-7
clone size: few

CDR3 protein: CASSQDLTAGRLETQYF
CDR3 DNA: TGTGCCAGCAGCCAAGATCTTACAGCGGGACGCCTGGAGACCCAGTACTTC
D gene: TRBD2
CDR3 length: 17
V gene: TRBV3-1
J gene: TRBJ2-5
clone size: few

CDR3 protein: CASSQERMNTEAFF
CDR3 DNA: TGCGCCAGCAGCCAAGAACGAATGAACACTGAAGCTTTCTTT
D gene: .
CDR3 length: 14
V gene: TRBV4-3
J gene: TRBJ1-1
clone size: .

CDR3 protein: CASSYDQGDNEKLFF
CDR3 DNA: TGTGCCAGCAGTTATGATCAGGGGGATAATGAAAAACTGTTTTTT
D gene: TRBD1
CDR3 length: 15
V gene: TRBV2
J gene: TRBJ1-4
clone size: few